These T cell receptor beta chains were read from a single sample in a study of shared clonotypes between healthy human individuals. This table comes from immunoSEQ multiplex PCR, and its TCRdb copy is limited to in-frame clones, with some not included. The table lists around 2,000,000 clones, roughly 94% of them singletons. Material: naive CD4+ T cells sorted from blood. All receptors come from a man between 18 and 29 years old in good health. CDR3s include the opening cysteine and the closing phenylalanine or tryptophan. The D gene is left open where the match is weak. Rows give clone size only sometimes, using once, few, many, or a class for an expanded clone.

D,V,J,size,CDR3,DNA
NA,TRBV10-3,TRBJ2-2,NA,CAIRGDTNTGELFF,TGTGCCATCAGGGGGGATACGAACACCGGGGAGCTGTTTTTT
NA,TRBV10-3,TRBJ1-1,NA,CAIKGAPNTEAFF,TGTGCCATCAAAGGGGCCCCTAACACTGAAGCTTTCTTT
TRBD1,TRBV7-2,TRBJ2-4,NA,CASSLHRGTDIQYF,TGTGCCAGCAGCTTGCACAGGGGAACGGACATTCAGTACTTC
NA,TRBV29-1,TRBJ1-2,NA,CSVETSNYGYTF,TGCAGCGTTGAAACCTCAAACTATGGCTACACCTTC
NA,TRBV11-2,TRBJ1-1,NA,CASSLVHPGQEAFF,TGTGCCAGCAGCTTAGTTCACCCGGGACAAGAAGCTTTCTTT
TRBD1,TRBV7-9,TRBJ2-6,few,CASSSQGAAGANVLTF,TGTGCCAGCAGCTCGCAGGGGGCGGCTGGGGCCAACGTCCTGACTTTC
TRBD2,TRBV19,TRBJ2-1,NA,CASSMLWTSGNNEQFF,TGTGCCAGTAGTATGTTATGGACTAGCGGCAACAATGAGCAGTTCTTC
NA,TRBV30,TRBJ2-5,NA,CAWSVTRTEETQYF,TGTGCCTGGAGTGTAACCCGTACCGAAGAGACCCAGTACTTC
NA,TRBV2,TRBJ2-5,NA,CASLRGYQETQYF,TGTGCCAGCCTGCGGGGCTACCAAGAGACCCAGTACTTC
NA,TRBV11-2,TRBJ1-2,NA,CASSLDSKGGYGYTF,TGTGCCAGCAGCTTAGATTCAAAGGGGGGGTATGGCTACACCTTC
NA,TRBV29-1,TRBJ2-1,NA,CSVAWDAHPNEQFF,TGCAGCGTTGCCTGGGACGCTCACCCCAATGAGCAGTTCTTC
NA,TRBV18,TRBJ1-1,NA,CASSLKQENTEAFF,TGTGCCAGCTCATTAAAACAGGAAAACACTGAAGCTTTCTTT
TRBD2,TRBV6-1,TRBJ2-7,NA,CASSRTSGKYEQYF,TGTGCCAGCAGTCGAACTAGCGGGAAATACGAGCAGTACTTC
NA,TRBV2,TRBJ1-2,NA,CARQGINYGYTF,TGTGCCAGGCAGGGGATTAACTATGGCTACACCTTC
TRBD1,TRBV11-2,TRBJ2-2,once,CASSLRTGVNTGELFF,TGTGCCAGTAGCCTCCGGACAGGGGTGAACACCGGGGAGCTGTTTTTT